A selection of T cell receptor beta chains follows, all from one sample in a study of blood T cell repertoires in COVID-19. The method was immunoSEQ multiplex PCR; TCRdb's version includes in-frame clones alone and lacks a portion of them. The sample includes 250,000 to 300,000 clones, around nine tenths seen only once; the top ten take roughly 5.6%. Material for sequencing was peripheral blood. All receptors derive from a woman in her sixties or seventies with COVID-19, enrolled during active disease. The conserved cysteine and the conserved F or W are not part of the CDR3 here. D genes are given only for firm matches.

v_call	d_call	j_call	cdr3_aa
TRBV14	TRBD2	TRBJ2-3	ASSPASGYTDTQY
TRBV2	-	TRBJ1-4	ASSDPGANEKLF
TRBV10-3	-	TRBJ2-1	AIWYNNEQF
TRBV9	-	TRBJ1-2	ASRRPAAYYGYT
TRBV6-5	-	TRBJ1-5	ASTHSFNQPQH
TRBV30	-	TRBJ2-3	AWTTGLSTDTQY
TRBV6-2/TRBV6-3	-	TRBJ1-5	ASSYQFSNQPQH
TRBV3-1/TRBV3-2	-	TRBJ1-6	ASSQGAGVPPLH
TRBV7-6	-	TRBJ2-7	ASSLGRTPTYEQY
TRBV5-4	-	TRBJ1-1	ASSQLTPGGDTEAF
TRBV9	TRBD2	TRBJ2-1	ASSQLAEAYNEQF
TRBV28	TRBD2	TRBJ2-3	ASSYLGGVRAGTDTQY
TRBV7-9	-	TRBJ2-7	ASSLGQGLAYEQY
TRBV3-1/TRBV3-2	-	TRBJ1-2	ASSQESGVIFLGYT
TRBV5-1	-	TRBJ2-7	ASSLDGTSSYEQY
TRBV24-1	TRBD1	TRBJ2-2	ATSGPGQGGPNTGELF
TRBV5-1	-	TRBJ2-7	ASSLGSGLSYEQY
TRBV29-1	TRBD2	TRBJ2-7	SGGTSGLSYEQY
TRBV7-6	-	TRBJ2-7	ASSLVGGPSPEQY
TRBV28	TRBD2	TRBJ2-5	ASSHAGQGGETQY
TRBV18	TRBD1	TRBJ2-3	ASSPHSPGQGFPDTQY
TRBV7-9	TRBD1	TRBJ2-7	ASSTDRELYEQY
TRBV11-1	-	TRBJ2-5	ASSLANTGRETQY
TRBV21-1	-	TRBJ1-1	ARLNRVQGTEAF
TRBV11-3	TRBD2	TRBJ2-7	ASSLESPGLAGGRTYEQY
TRBV11-3	TRBD2	TRBJ2-3	ASSLGGGSSKDTQY
TRBV18	-	TRBJ2-7	ASSPRGDEQY
TRBV30	-	TRBJ1-1	AWKADSLTEAF
TRBV9	-	TRBJ1-1	ASSGEGQGNTEAF
TRBV7-2	TRBD2	TRBJ2-1	ASSLAIGLADNEQF
TRBV5-5	TRBD2	TRBJ2-7	ASSAGAGVYEQY
TRBV6-5	TRBD1	TRBJ1-4	ASSFQGAQNEKLF
TRBV5-4	TRBD2	TRBJ2-1	ASSLGGLAGGGTYNEQF
TRBV19	-	TRBJ2-3	ASTPGLEADTQY
TRBV18	-	TRBJ2-7	ASSRRENYEQY
TRBV30	TRBD1	TRBJ1-6	AWSVLGQAGNSPLH
TRBV5-8	TRBD1	TRBJ2-2	ASSWRTGANTGELF
TRBV2	TRBD1	TRBJ1-5	ASSERGGPNQPQH
TRBV6-5	TRBD1	TRBJ2-2	ASSKQGAIAGELF
TRBV11-1	-	TRBJ2-1	ASSLRGNYNEQF
TRBV11-2	TRBD2	TRBJ2-1	ASSLVFGPGREGNEQF
TRBV5-1	-	TRBJ2-3	ASSLDSATSTDTQY
TRBV3-1/TRBV3-2	-	TRBJ2-6	ASSSTGFSGANVLT
TRBV28	TRBD1	TRBJ2-7	ASSTTKPTGDEQY